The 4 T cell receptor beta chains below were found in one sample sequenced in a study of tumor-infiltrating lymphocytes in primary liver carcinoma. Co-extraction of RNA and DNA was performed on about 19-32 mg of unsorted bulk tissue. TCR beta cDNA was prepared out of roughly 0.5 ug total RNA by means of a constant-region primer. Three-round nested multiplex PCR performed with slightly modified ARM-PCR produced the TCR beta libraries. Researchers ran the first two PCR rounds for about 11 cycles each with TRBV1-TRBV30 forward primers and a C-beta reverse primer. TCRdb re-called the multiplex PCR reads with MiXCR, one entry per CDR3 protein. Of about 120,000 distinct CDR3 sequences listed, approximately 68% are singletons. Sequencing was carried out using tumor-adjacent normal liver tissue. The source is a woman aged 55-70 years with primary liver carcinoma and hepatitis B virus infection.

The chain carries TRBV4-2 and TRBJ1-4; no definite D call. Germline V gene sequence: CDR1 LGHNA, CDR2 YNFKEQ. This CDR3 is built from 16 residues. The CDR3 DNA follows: TGTGTCAGTAGCCAAGATCAGGTCGCAACTAATGAAAAACTGTTTTTT. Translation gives CVSSQDQVATNEKLFF.

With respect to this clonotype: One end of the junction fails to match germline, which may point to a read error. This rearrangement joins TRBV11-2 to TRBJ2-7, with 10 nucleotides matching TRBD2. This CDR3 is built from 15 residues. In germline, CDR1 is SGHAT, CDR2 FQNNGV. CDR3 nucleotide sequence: TGTACCAGCAGCTTAGAGCCTAGCGGGGGTGGCGAGCAGTACTTC. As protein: CTSSLEPSGGGEQYF.

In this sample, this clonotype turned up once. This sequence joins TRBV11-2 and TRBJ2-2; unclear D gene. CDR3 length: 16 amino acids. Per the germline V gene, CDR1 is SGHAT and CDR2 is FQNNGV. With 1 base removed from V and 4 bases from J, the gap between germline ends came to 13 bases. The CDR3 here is CASSLGQFASTGELFF. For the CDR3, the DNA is TGTGCCAGCAGCTTAGGGCAGTTCGCAAGCACCGGGGAGCTGTTTTTT.

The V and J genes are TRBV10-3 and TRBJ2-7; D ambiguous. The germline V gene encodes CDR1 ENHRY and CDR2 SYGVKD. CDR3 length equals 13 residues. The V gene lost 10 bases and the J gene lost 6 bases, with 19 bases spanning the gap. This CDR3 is CATHTVGEGEQYF. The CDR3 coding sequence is TGTGCCACCCATACAGTGGGTGAAGGCGAGCAGTACTTC.